These T cell receptor beta chains were read from a single sample in a study of T cells in Graves' hyperthyroidism and ophthalmopathy. TCRdb reanalysed the multiplex PCR reads using MiXCR and keeps one entry per CDR3 protein. The sample carries some 560,000 distinct CDR3 sequences, 15% to 17% recorded once. Material: blood. The receptors were gathered from a woman aged 30 to 39 with Graves' hyperthyroidism. The CDR3 runs from the conserved cysteine through the conserved F or W. Each record gives: J gene, CDR3 length, V gene, D gene, clone size, CDR3 protein, CDR3 DNA. D genes are given only for firm matches. Size is stated for part of the rows, as once, few or many counts, or as a class when the clone is expanded.

J gene: TRBJ2-1; CDR3 length: 16; V gene: TRBV6-5; D gene: TRBD2; clone size: -; CDR3 protein: CASSSPLAGSYNEQFF; CDR3 DNA: TGTGCCAGCAGTTCCCCCCTAGCGGGCTCCTACAATGAGCAGTTCTTC
J gene: TRBJ2-5; CDR3 length: 18; V gene: TRBV4-1; D gene: TRBD2; clone size: -; CDR3 protein: CASSQDGGLAGGQETQYF; CDR3 DNA: TGCGCCAGCAGCCAAGATGGCGGACTAGCGGGGGGCCAAGAGACCCAGTACTTC
J gene: TRBJ2-7; CDR3 length: 14; V gene: TRBV20-1; D gene: TRBD2; clone size: many; CDR3 protein: CSAHYSGSSYEQYF; CDR3 DNA: TGCAGTGCCCACTATAGCGGGAGCTCCTACGAGCAGTACTTC
J gene: TRBJ2-1; CDR3 length: 15; V gene: TRBV2; D gene: -; clone size: many; CDR3 protein: CASNFQGGSYNEQFF; CDR3 DNA: TGTGCCAGCAATTTCCAAGGGGGGTCCTACAATGAGCAGTTCTTC
J gene: TRBJ2-1; CDR3 length: 16; V gene: TRBV28; D gene: TRBD1; clone size: -; CDR3 protein: CASRQTGTGRDNEQFF; CDR3 DNA: TGTGCCAGCAGACAAACCGGGACAGGGAGGGACAATGAGCAGTTCTTC
J gene: TRBJ2-1; CDR3 length: 12; V gene: TRBV7-9; D gene: -; clone size: many; CDR3 protein: CATTEGGLQQFF; CDR3 DNA: TGTGCCACTACCGAGGGGGGACTCCAGCAGTTCTTC
J gene: TRBJ1-6; CDR3 length: 16; V gene: TRBV27; D gene: -; clone size: -; CDR3 protein: CVSSFGGSSYNSPLHF; CDR3 DNA: TGTGTCAGCAGTTTTGGGGGTAGCTCCTATAATTCACCCCTCCACTTT
J gene: TRBJ2-1; CDR3 length: 17; V gene: TRBV10-2; D gene: TRBD1; clone size: few; CDR3 protein: CASSESSGQGGHNEQFF; CDR3 DNA: TGCGCCAGCAGTGAGTCTTCGGGACAGGGGGGGCACAATGAGCAGTTCTTC
J gene: TRBJ1-1; CDR3 length: 16; V gene: TRBV7-2; D gene: -; clone size: many; CDR3 protein: CASSPSRVSRGTEAFF; CDR3 DNA: TGTGCCAGCAGCCCGTCACGGGTCAGCCGAGGTACTGAAGCTTTCTTT
J gene: TRBJ1-1; CDR3 length: 15; V gene: TRBV30; D gene: TRBD1; clone size: many; CDR3 protein: CAWREDRVVNTEAFF; CDR3 DNA: TGTGCCTGGAGGGAGGACAGGGTGGTGAACACTGAAGCTTTCTTT
J gene: TRBJ2-1; CDR3 length: 14; V gene: TRBV7-9; D gene: TRBD2; clone size: -; CDR3 protein: CASSQSGTLNEQFF; CDR3 DNA: TGTGCCAGCAGCCAAAGCGGGACGCTCAATGAGCAGTTCTTC
J gene: TRBJ2-5; CDR3 length: 17; V gene: TRBV20-1; D gene: TRBD2; clone size: -; CDR3 protein: CSAVRLAAYLGEETQYF; CDR3 DNA: TGCAGTGCCGTCCGACTAGCGGCATACCTGGGGGAAGAGACCCAGTACTTC
J gene: TRBJ2-1; CDR3 length: 16; V gene: TRBV2; D gene: TRBD2; clone size: once; CDR3 protein: CASSGLREGQYNEQFF; CDR3 DNA: TGTGCCAGCAGTGGTCTGCGGGAGGGCCAGTACAATGAGCAGTTCTTC
J gene: TRBJ1-2; CDR3 length: 13; V gene: TRBV24-1; D gene: -; clone size: -; CDR3 protein: CATSDFSHSGYTF; CDR3 DNA: TGTGCCACCAGTGATTTCTCCCATTCTGGCTACACCTTC
J gene: TRBJ2-1; CDR3 length: 14; V gene: TRBV30; D gene: -; clone size: many; CDR3 protein: CAWSPGPLGHEQFF; CDR3 DNA: TGTGCCTGGAGCCCGGGACCTTTGGGCCATGAGCAGTTCTTC
J gene: TRBJ2-3; CDR3 length: 13; V gene: TRBV11-2; D gene: -; clone size: few; CDR3 protein: CASSEGLTDTQYF; CDR3 DNA: TGCGCCAGCAGTGAAGGGCTCACAGATACGCAGTATTTT
J gene: TRBJ2-1; CDR3 length: 15; V gene: TRBV7-3; D gene: -; clone size: many; CDR3 protein: CASSLTRDRNNEQFF; CDR3 DNA: TGTGCCAGCAGCTTAACACGGGATCGAAACAATGAGCAGTTCTTC
J gene: TRBJ2-1; CDR3 length: 18; V gene: TRBV28; D gene: TRBD2; clone size: -; CDR3 protein: CASSYLASGRGEGNEQFF; CDR3 DNA: TGTGCCAGCAGTTATCTGGCTAGCGGACGGGGGGAAGGTAATGAGCAGTTCTTC
J gene: TRBJ1-4; CDR3 length: 14; V gene: TRBV4-1; D gene: TRBD1; clone size: -; CDR3 protein: CASSPRQGNEKLFF; CDR3 DNA: TGCGCCAGCAGCCCCCGACAGGGTAATGAAAAACTGTTTTTT
J gene: TRBJ2-3; CDR3 length: 12; V gene: TRBV29-1; D gene: -; clone size: -; CDR3 protein: CSVGVGTDTQYF; CDR3 DNA: TGCAGCGTTGGGGTCGGCACAGATACGCAGTATTTT
J gene: TRBJ2-7; CDR3 length: 14; V gene: TRBV6-1; D gene: -; clone size: many; CDR3 protein: CASASFAQVYEQYF; CDR3 DNA: TGTGCCAGCGCTAGTTTTGCGCAGGTCTACGAGCAGTACTTC
J gene: TRBJ2-3; CDR3 length: 13; V gene: TRBV2; D gene: -; clone size: many; CDR3 protein: CASIGGEVDTQYF; CDR3 DNA: TGTGCCAGCATCGGAGGGGAGGTAGATACGCAGTATTTT
J gene: TRBJ1-3; CDR3 length: 18; V gene: TRBV30; D gene: -; clone size: few; CDR3 protein: CAWSVPPPGRIWGYTIYF; CDR3 DNA: TGTGCCTGGAGTGTACCACCCCCAGGGCGGATCTGGGGGTACACCATATATTTT
J gene: TRBJ2-1; CDR3 length: 14; V gene: TRBV7-8; D gene: -; clone size: few; CDR3 protein: CASSLGTAHNEQFF; CDR3 DNA: TGTGCCAGCAGCTTAGGTACAGCGCACAATGAGCAGTTCTTC
J gene: TRBJ1-1; CDR3 length: 12; V gene: TRBV6-1; D gene: -; clone size: many; CDR3 protein: CASSPRGLAAFF; CDR3 DNA: TGTGCCAGCAGCCCCAGGGGACTCGCGGCTTTCTTT
J gene: TRBJ2-4; CDR3 length: 13; V gene: TRBV20-1; D gene: -; clone size: -; CDR3 protein: CSAMETAKNIQYF; CDR3 DNA: TGCAGTGCTATGGAGACAGCCAAAAACATTCAGTACTTC
J gene: TRBJ2-1; CDR3 length: 15; V gene: TRBV20-1; D gene: TRBD2; clone size: few; CDR3 protein: CSARDEAGVYNEQFF; CDR3 DNA: TGCAGTGCTAGAGATGAAGCGGGGGTTTACAATGAGCAGTTCTTC
J gene: TRBJ2-3; CDR3 length: 14; V gene: TRBV20-1; D gene: -; clone size: many; CDR3 protein: CSALGEADADTQYF; CDR3 DNA: TGCAGTGCTCTGGGGGAGGCCGACGCAGATACGCAGTATTTT
J gene: TRBJ1-2; CDR3 length: 13; V gene: TRBV28; D gene: -; clone size: many; CDR3 protein: CASSYLENYGYTF; CDR3 DNA: TGTGCCAGCAGCTATCTGGAGAACTATGGCTACACCTTC
J gene: TRBJ2-7; CDR3 length: 16; V gene: TRBV28; D gene: -; clone size: many; CDR3 protein: CASSLYPRGQKLEQYF; CDR3 DNA: TGTGCCAGCAGTTTATACCCCAGGGGACAAAAACTCGAGCAGTACTTC
J gene: TRBJ2-1; CDR3 length: 13; V gene: TRBV3-1; D gene: TRBD2; clone size: -; CDR3 protein: CASSPGTRIEQFF; CDR3 DNA: TGTGCCAGCAGCCCCGGGACTAGGATTGAGCAGTTCTTC
J gene: TRBJ2-3; CDR3 length: 16; V gene: TRBV10-2; D gene: -; clone size: many; CDR3 protein: CASSESRSGPTDTQYF; CDR3 DNA: TGCGCCAGCAGTGAGTCAAGGAGCGGCCCGACAGATACGCAGTATTTT
J gene: TRBJ2-7; CDR3 length: 14; V gene: TRBV5-1; D gene: -; clone size: -; CDR3 protein: CASSTRDVSYKQYF; CDR3 DNA: TGCGCCAGCAGCACCCGGGACGTCTCCTACAAGCAGTACTTC
J gene: TRBJ2-1; CDR3 length: 18; V gene: TRBV29-1; D gene: TRBD1; clone size: few; CDR3 protein: CSVGGRPRWGQGLNEQFF; CDR3 DNA: TGCAGCGTTGGGGGAAGACCTCGCTGGGGACAGGGTCTCAATGAGCAGTTCTTC
J gene: TRBJ1-4; CDR3 length: 15; V gene: TRBV5-1; D gene: -; clone size: -; CDR3 protein: CASSRRTSSNEKLFF; CDR3 DNA: TGCGCCAGCAGTAGAAGGACGTCGTCTAATGAAAAACTGTTTTTT
J gene: TRBJ2-1; CDR3 length: 12; V gene: TRBV7-9; D gene: -; clone size: few; CDR3 protein: CASRAPGDEQFF; CDR3 DNA: TGTGCCAGCAGGGCGCCTGGGGATGAGCAGTTCTTC
J gene: TRBJ2-7; CDR3 length: 14; V gene: TRBV2; D gene: TRBD2; clone size: many; CDR3 protein: CASSDLAGGDEQYF; CDR3 DNA: TGTGCCAGCAGTGATTTAGCGGGAGGGGACGAGCAGTACTTC
J gene: TRBJ1-4; CDR3 length: 15; V gene: TRBV10-3; D gene: -; clone size: few; CDR3 protein: CAISGLRGDDEKLFF; CDR3 DNA: TGTGCCATCAGCGGGCTCCGAGGGGACGACGAAAAACTGTTTTTT
J gene: TRBJ2-7; CDR3 length: 14; V gene: TRBV3-1; D gene: -; clone size: many; CDR3 protein: CASSPQGLLREQYF; CDR3 DNA: TGTGCCAGCAGCCCTCAGGGTTTATTGCGCGAGCAGTACTTC
J gene: TRBJ1-3; CDR3 length: 14; V gene: TRBV18; D gene: -; clone size: many; CDR3 protein: CASYASGNGNTIYF; CDR3 DNA: TGTGCCAGCTACGCTTCGGGCAATGGAAACACCATATATTTT
J gene: TRBJ2-7; CDR3 length: 15; V gene: TRBV7-2; D gene: TRBD1; clone size: many; CDR3 protein: CASTTTTGQGYEQYF; CDR3 DNA: TGTGCCAGCACAACTACAACGGGACAGGGCTACGAGCAGTACTTC
J gene: TRBJ2-7; CDR3 length: 17; V gene: TRBV6-6; D gene: -; clone size: many; CDR3 protein: CASSYSPDGPGNYEQYF; CDR3 DNA: TGTGCCAGCAGTTACTCGCCGGATGGACCTGGTAACTACGAGCAGTACTTC
J gene: TRBJ2-6; CDR3 length: 15; V gene: TRBV12-3/TRBV12-4; D gene: -; clone size: -; CDR3 protein: CASSKDSSGANVLTF; CDR3 DNA: TGTGCCAGCAGCAAGGACAGCTCTGGGGCCAACGTCCTGACTTTC
J gene: TRBJ2-1; CDR3 length: 11; V gene: TRBV28; D gene: TRBD2; clone size: -; CDR3 protein: CASPGGDEQFF; CDR3 DNA: TGTGCCAGCCCTGGGGGGGATGAGCAGTTCTTC
J gene: TRBJ2-1; CDR3 length: 13; V gene: TRBV3-1; D gene: -; clone size: -; CDR3 protein: CASRKGTYNEQFF; CDR3 DNA: TGTGCCAGCAGAAAGGGGACTTACAATGAGCAGTTCTTC
J gene: TRBJ1-6; CDR3 length: 17; V gene: TRBV11-2; D gene: TRBD1; clone size: -; CDR3 protein: CASSLGLVAGGNSPLHF; CDR3 DNA: TGTGCCAGCAGCTTAGGTCTGGTTGCAGGGGGGAATTCACCCCTCCACTTT
J gene: TRBJ2-2; CDR3 length: 14; V gene: TRBV27; D gene: -; clone size: -; CDR3 protein: CASSLRGSTGEPFF; CDR3 DNA: TGTGCCAGCAGTTTACGGGGGAGCACCGGGGAGCCGTTTTTT
J gene: TRBJ2-7; CDR3 length: 15; V gene: TRBV3-1; D gene: -; clone size: -; CDR3 protein: CASSQRRGVSYEQYF; CDR3 DNA: TGTGCCAGCAGCCAAAGGCGGGGAGTCTCCTACGAGCAGTACTTC
J gene: TRBJ2-1; CDR3 length: 16; V gene: TRBV18; D gene: TRBD2; clone size: -; CDR3 protein: CASSPLTSGAANEQFF; CDR3 DNA: TGTGCCAGCTCTCCATTGACTAGCGGGGCCGCCAATGAGCAGTTCTTC
J gene: TRBJ2-1; CDR3 length: 15; V gene: TRBV7-3; D gene: -; clone size: few; CDR3 protein: CASSLVAGRHSEQFF; CDR3 DNA: TGTGCCAGCAGCTTAGTTGCGGGCCGCCACAGCGAGCAGTTCTTC
J gene: TRBJ2-3; CDR3 length: 13; V gene: TRBV12-3/TRBV12-4; D gene: -; clone size: many; CDR3 protein: CASSRAWENTQYF; CDR3 DNA: TGTGCCAGCAGTAGGGCCTGGGAGAACACGCAGTATTTT
J gene: TRBJ1-5; CDR3 length: 20; V gene: TRBV20-1; D gene: TRBD1; clone size: -; CDR3 protein: CSARGATGQGVRMSNQPQHF; CDR3 DNA: TGCAGTGCTAGAGGCGCTACTGGACAGGGGGTCAGAATGAGCAATCAGCCCCAGCATTTT
J gene: TRBJ2-7; CDR3 length: 14; V gene: TRBV5-1; D gene: -; clone size: many; CDR3 protein: CASSSGGFAYEQYF; CDR3 DNA: TGCGCCAGCAGCTCCGGAGGTTTCGCCTACGAGCAGTACTTC
J gene: TRBJ1-2; CDR3 length: 12; V gene: TRBV27; D gene: -; clone size: many; CDR3 protein: CASSLSGDGYTF; CDR3 DNA: TGTGCCAGCAGCTTATCCGGGGATGGCTACACCTTC
J gene: TRBJ2-7; CDR3 length: 16; V gene: TRBV7-6; D gene: TRBD2; clone size: few; CDR3 protein: CASSLGLAGVVDEQYF; CDR3 DNA: TGTGCCAGCAGCTTAGGGCTAGCGGGTGTAGTCGACGAGCAGTACTTC
J gene: TRBJ2-7; CDR3 length: 13; V gene: TRBV20-1; D gene: -; clone size: few; CDR3 protein: CSARDRRGYEQYF; CDR3 DNA: TGCAGTGCTAGAGATCGCCGAGGGTACGAGCAGTACTTC
J gene: TRBJ2-7; CDR3 length: 15; V gene: TRBV6-1; D gene: TRBD1; clone size: -; CDR3 protein: CASRTFGQGTDEQYF; CDR3 DNA: TGTGCCAGCAGAACTTTTGGACAGGGGACCGACGAGCAGTACTTC
J gene: TRBJ2-3; CDR3 length: 15; V gene: TRBV20-1; D gene: TRBD2; clone size: -; CDR3 protein: CSARGLAGVVDTQYF; CDR3 DNA: TGCAGTGCACGGGGACTAGCGGGAGTGGTTGATACGCAGTATTTT
J gene: TRBJ1-2; CDR3 length: 13; V gene: TRBV6-2/TRBV6-3; D gene: -; clone size: many; CDR3 protein: CASSLGQHYGYTF; CDR3 DNA: TGTGCCAGCAGTCTAGGACAGCACTATGGCTACACCTTC
J gene: TRBJ2-2; CDR3 length: 18; V gene: TRBV6-5; D gene: -; clone size: few; CDR3 protein: CASSYSNRARPDTGELFF; CDR3 DNA: TGTGCCAGCAGTTACTCGAATAGGGCTAGACCAGACACCGGGGAGCTGTTTTTT